This record covers a single TCR beta chain. Antigen specificity is unknown. A much larger clone sits a single nucleotide away, making a read error possible. This specimen belongs to a study of breast tumors, draining lymph nodes, adjacent tissues. Study-level findings and limits: Data only fit, rather than demonstrated, lymph node origin of most tumor T cells. Compared with lymph nodes, tumors were less diverse; compared with nontumor tissue, more. Tumor and nontumor repertoires were significantly more similar in luminal-like than in basal-like breast cancer.

CDR3 size: 13 residues. Germline CDR1 LNHNV, CDR2 YYDKDF (reference sequence). Axillary draining lymph nodes of breast cancer patients supplied the node samples. MiXCR, applied by TCRdb to the multiplex PCR reads, yields one record per CDR3 protein. The data contain around 130,000 distinct CDR3 sequences, 21% of them singletons. This rearrangement joins TRBV15 to TRBJ2-5; D is undetermined. Sequencing used axillary lymph node tissue. The sequence was obtained from a female donor with breast cancer. Some clones in this sample may be carry-over from other donors' samples. Here the CDR3 DNA reads TGTTCCACCAGCAGAGATTCGGAAGAGACCCAGTACTTC. Protein sequence: CSTSRDSEETQYF.